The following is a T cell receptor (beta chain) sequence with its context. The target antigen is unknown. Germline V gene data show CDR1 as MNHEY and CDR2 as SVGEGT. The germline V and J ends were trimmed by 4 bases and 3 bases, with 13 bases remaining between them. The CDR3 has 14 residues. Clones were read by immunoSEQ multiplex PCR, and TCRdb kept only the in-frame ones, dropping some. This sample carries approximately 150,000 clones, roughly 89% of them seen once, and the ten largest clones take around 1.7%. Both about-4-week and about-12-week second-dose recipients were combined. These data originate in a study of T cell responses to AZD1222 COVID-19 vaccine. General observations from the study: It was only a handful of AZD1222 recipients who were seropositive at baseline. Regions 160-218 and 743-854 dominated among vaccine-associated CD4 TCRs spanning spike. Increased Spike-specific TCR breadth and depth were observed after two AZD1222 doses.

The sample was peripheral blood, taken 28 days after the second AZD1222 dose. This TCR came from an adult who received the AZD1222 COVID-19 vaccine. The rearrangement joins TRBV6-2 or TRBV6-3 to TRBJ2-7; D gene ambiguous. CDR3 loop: CASSSKWNNYEQYF. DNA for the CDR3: TGTGCCAGCAGTTCAAAATGGAATAACTACGAGCAGTACTTC.